This T cell receptor beta chain was sequenced during a study of control samples from healthy donors and cancer patients (dated by TCRdb to 2020 to 2022). Libraries were constructed by the immunoSEQ multiplex PCR assay. TCRdb limited this immuneACCESS table to in-frame rearrangements with V and J called. A share of clones is missing; checked studies link under half to unresolved V genes, and the rest is unexplained. This sample has 350,000 to 450,000 clones in its table, and more than 80% of those were observed once. In total, the top ten clones hold more than 6% of the sample. As concerns this clone: Its target antigen remains unknown. Base-call qualities are not available, and no considerably larger clone is one nucleotide away.

This receptor was taken from a man aged 35 to 55 with head and neck cancer. Sequenced input: PBMCs.

The CDR3 corresponds to CASSLGSGETQYF. The DNA sequence reads TGTGCCAGCAGCTTAGGGTCTGGAGAGACCCAGTACTTC. Here the chain combines TRBV11-3 and TRBJ2-5; no D gene is confidently identified. From the cysteine up to the phenylalanine, the CDR3 has a length of 13 residues. Solely the CDR3 DNA is kept, with 39 bases framed from the first base. Reading the germline V gene gives CDR1 SGHNT and CDR2 YENEEA. V is reduced by 1 base and J by 4 bases, leaving a spacing of 7 bases between them.